The 15 T cell receptor beta chains below come from one sample, sequenced in a study of brain T cells in children with intractable seizures. TCRdb's copy holds only in-frame clones and misses some; the assay was immunoSEQ multiplex PCR. The table shows 60,000 to 85,000 clones, with 85% to 95% occurring only once. The material was peripheral blood, obtained at surgery. These receptors all come from a boy younger than two with tuberous sclerosis and intractable seizures.

The J gene is TRBJ2-1, the V gene TRBV4-1, with D hard to call. The germline V and J ends were trimmed by 0 bases and 8 bases, with 5 bases remaining between them. Germline values: CDR1 MGHRA, CDR2 YSYEKL. The CDR3 covers 12 residues. This chain's CDR3 is CASSQDLYEQFF. The CDR3 bases are TGCGCCAGCAGCCAAGATTTATATGAGCAGTTCTTC.

The chain carries TRBV10-3 and TRBJ2-7, with D unclear. V lost 3 bases and J lost 2, with 8 bases in between. The germline V gene has CDR1 ENHRY and CDR2 SYGVKD. The CDR3 contains 13 residues. CDR3 DNA sequence: TGTGCCATCAGTGATAAGACAACCTACGAGCAGTACTTC. Translating gives CAISDKTTYEQYF.

The J gene is TRBJ2-2, the V gene TRBV4-1; no clear D. The J call may be wrong; the DNA end is better matched by TRBJ1-3. The CDR3 loop spans 15 amino acids. Germline lookup yields CDR1 MGHRA and CDR2 YSYEKL. CDR3 coding DNA: TGCGCCAGCAGCCAAGTCCCACCCACGGGAAACACCATATATTTT. Translating gives CASSQVPPTGNTIYF.

This clone was counted a few times. The gene calls are TRBV7-9 and TRBJ2-7, with 7 bases matching TRBD1. J lost 1 base, V lost 7 bases, and 7 bases had no gene match. Germline V gene sequence: CDR1 SEHNR, CDR2 FQNEAQ (reference sequence). The CDR3 loop spans 14 amino acids. The DNA for the CDR3 is TGTGCCAGCACCCAGCCGGGACAGTCCTACGAGCAGTACTTC. Translating gives CASTQPGQSYEQYF.

The chain carries TRBV7-9 and TRBJ2-7; TRBD1 agrees at 7 bases. Trimming cost V 7 bases and J 2 bases; bases outside gene matches: 11. Germline lookup yields CDR1 SEHNR and CDR2 FQNEAQ (reference sequence). There are 15 residues in the CDR3. The CDR3 reads CASTQGDVKTYEQYF. The CDR3 DNA follows: TGTGCCAGCACCCAGGGGGACGTAAAGACCTACGAGCAGTACTTC.

This chain links TRBV28 with TRBJ1-2; no clear D. The V and J ends lost 8 bases and 4 bases respectively, with 17 bases between them. This CDR3 is 14 amino acids long. In germline, CDR1 is MDHEN, CDR2 SYDVKM. The CDR3 DNA reads as TGTGCCAGCTTCCCCGGGCGGGTAGCCTATGGCTACACCTTC. Protein product: CASFPGRVAYGYTF.

The J gene is TRBJ2-3, the V gene TRBV10-3; D might be TRBD1 (6 bases). The CDR3 consists of 13 residues. Trimming pared 7 bases from V and 3 bases from J, leaving 11 bases between. Looked up from germline, CDR1 is ENHRY and CDR2 is SYGVKD. This CDR3 is CAINPGQTDTQYF. The DNA of the CDR3 is TGTGCCATCAACCCTGGACAGACAGATACGCAGTATTTT.

The rearrangement uses TRBV28 and TRBJ1-2; no clear D gene. The CDR3 is 13 residues long. Germline V gene data show CDR1 as MDHEN and CDR2 as SYDVKM. Trimming removed 2 bases at V and 2 bases at J, with 6 bases between. The CDR3 loop is CASSLGQNYGYTF. DNA for the CDR3: TGTGCCAGCAGTTTAGGGCAGAACTATGGCTACACCTTC.

The chain links TRBV5-4 to TRBJ2-4, with D unresolved. This CDR3 has 12 amino acids. V gave up 4 bases and J gave up 9 bases, with 11 bases separating them. Germline loops: CDR1 SGHNT, CDR2 YYREEE (reference sequence). This CDR3 reads CASSLTFGIQYF. The CDR3, as DNA: TGTGCCAGCAGCCTCACATTTGGCATTCAGTACTTC.

V and J are TRBV19 and TRBJ1-1; D is possibly TRBD1 (5 bases). Germline V lookup: CDR1 LNHDA, CDR2 SQIVND (reference sequence). The V gene lost 4 bases and the J gene lost 4 bases, with 13 bases spanning the gap. The CDR3 is 14 amino acids. The CDR3 region has the DNA TGTGCCAGTAGTAAGGGGATTTATGGCACTGAAGCTTTCTTT. This translates into CASSKGIYGTEAFF.

This rearrangement joins TRBV11-2 to TRBJ2-2, with D perhaps TRBD1 or TRBD2 (5 bases each). The CDR3 runs 16 residues. Trimming cost V 4 bases and J 6 bases, with 18 bases left between them. Per germline, CDR1 SGHAT and CDR2 FQNNGV. The CDR3, as DNA: TGTGCCAGCAGCTCCCGCCTGGGGGTAGGGGCCGGGGAGCTGTTTTTT. This gives the protein CASSSRLGVGAGELFF.

This sequence joins TRBV24-1 and TRBJ1-2; TRBD1 aligns across 8 bases. CDR3 length: 16 amino acids. Germline V gives CDR1 KGHDR, CDR2 SFDVKD. With V trimmed by 3 bases and J by 6 bases, 11 bases remained unmatched. The CDR3 reads CATSDRTLTGANGYTF. The CDR3 nucleotides read TGTGCCACCAGTGATCGGACCCTGACAGGGGCGAATGGCTACACCTTC.

The J gene is TRBJ1-1, the V gene TRBV6-5, with 8 positions matching TRBD1. After removal of 2 bases from V and 1 base from J, the junction contained 0 bases not matched to a gene. The CDR3 totals 14 residues. From germline, CDR1 is MNHEY and CDR2 SVGAGI. The CDR3 here is CASSYDRGNTEAFF. Here the CDR3 DNA reads TGTGCCAGCAGTTACGACAGGGGGAACACTGAAGCTTTCTTT.

The V and J genes are TRBV20-1 and TRBJ2-2; D is undetermined. This CDR3 has 11 amino acids. V gave up 2 bases and J gave up 9 bases, with 7 bases separating them. Germline loops: CDR1 DFQATT, CDR2 SNEGSKA (reference sequence). The CDR3 reads CSARLYRELFF. The CDR3, as DNA: TGCAGTGCTAGACTGTACCGGGAGCTGTTTTTT.

This clone appeared a single time. This sequence joins TRBV28 and TRBJ1-5; D is perhaps TRBD1 (5 bases). The CDR3 is 14 amino acids. Trimming shortened V by 4 bases and J by 5 bases, and 12 bases separated the two germline ends. Germline-derived CDR1 and CDR2 are MDHEN and SYDVKM. The CDR3 loop reads CASSYSGAHQPQHF. DNA of the CDR3: TGTGCCAGCAGTTATAGCGGGGCGCATCAGCCCCAGCATTTT.